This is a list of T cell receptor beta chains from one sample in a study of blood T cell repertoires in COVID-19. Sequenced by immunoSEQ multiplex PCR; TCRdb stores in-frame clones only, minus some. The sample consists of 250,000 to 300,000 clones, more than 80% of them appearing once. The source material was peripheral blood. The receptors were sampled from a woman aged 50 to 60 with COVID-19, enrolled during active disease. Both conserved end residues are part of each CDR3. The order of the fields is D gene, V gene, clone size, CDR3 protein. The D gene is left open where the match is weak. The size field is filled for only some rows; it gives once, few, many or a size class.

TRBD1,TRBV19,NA,CASNHRDRGFTEAFF
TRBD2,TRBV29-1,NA,CSAGLAGARDTGELFF
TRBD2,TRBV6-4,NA,CASSDSLAGATDTQYF
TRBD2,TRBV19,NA,CASRATSGIYEQYF
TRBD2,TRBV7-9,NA,CASSSSGLAGVVSYNEQFF
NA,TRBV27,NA,CASSQQLYSPLHF
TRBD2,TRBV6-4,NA,CASSIGLAGRNEQFF
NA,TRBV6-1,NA,CASSVTGYWRGGPSKNIQYF
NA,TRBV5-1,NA,CASSLLAVDQPQHF
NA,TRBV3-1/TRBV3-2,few,CASSQGVPGEQYF
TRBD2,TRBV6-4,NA,CASSAQPYSGRAFNEQFF
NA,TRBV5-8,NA,CASSLGLSKGGNQPQHF
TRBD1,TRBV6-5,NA,CASVDRAANYGYTF
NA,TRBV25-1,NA,CASSEWSGVNTEAFF